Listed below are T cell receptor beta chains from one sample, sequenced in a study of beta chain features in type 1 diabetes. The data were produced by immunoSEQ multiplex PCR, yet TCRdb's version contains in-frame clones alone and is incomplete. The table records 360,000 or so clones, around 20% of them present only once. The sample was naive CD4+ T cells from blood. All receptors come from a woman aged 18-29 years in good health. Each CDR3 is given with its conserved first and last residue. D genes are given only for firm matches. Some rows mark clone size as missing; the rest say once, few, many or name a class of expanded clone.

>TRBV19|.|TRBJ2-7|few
TGTGCCAGTAGCCAAAACAGGGTAGGAGTCTACGAGCAGTACTTC
CASSQNRVGVYEQYF
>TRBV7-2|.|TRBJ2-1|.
TGTGCCAGCACCCGCGGATCCTCCTACAATGAGCAGTTCTTC
CASTRGSSYNEQFF
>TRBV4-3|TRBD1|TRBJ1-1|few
TGCGCCAGCAGCCGGTCTCGACAGGGGAACACTGAAGCTTTCTTT
CASSRSRQGNTEAFF
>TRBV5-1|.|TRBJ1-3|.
TGCGCCAGCAGTCTGACCGGAGACTCTGGAAACACCATATATTTT
CASSLTGDSGNTIYF
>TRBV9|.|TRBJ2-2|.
TGTGCCAGCAGCGTCCGGGGTGGTAGCGGGAACACCGGGGAGCTGTTTTTT
CASSVRGGSGNTGELFF
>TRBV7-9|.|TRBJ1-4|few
TGTGCCAGCAGCTATGAGGGGGAGTTTGAAAAACTGTTTTTT
CASSYEGEFEKLFF
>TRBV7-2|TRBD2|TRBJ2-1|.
TGTGCCAGCAGCTTTAGCGGGGCCTCCTACAATGAGCAGTTCTTC
CASSFSGASYNEQFF
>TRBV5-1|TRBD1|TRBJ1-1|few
TGCGCCAGCAGGACAGGGGTTACGAACACTGAAGCTTTCTTT
CASRTGVTNTEAFF
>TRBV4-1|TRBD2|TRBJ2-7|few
TGCGCCAGCAGCCAAGTTAGCGGGAGGGTATACGAGCAGTACTTC
CASSQVSGRVYEQYF
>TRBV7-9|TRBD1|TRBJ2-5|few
TGTGCCAGCAAAGAGACAGGGCGGATGGAGACCCAGTACTTC
CASKETGRMETQYF
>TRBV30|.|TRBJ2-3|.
TGTGCCTGGAGTGCCGTCACAGATACGCAGTATTTT
CAWSAVTDTQYF
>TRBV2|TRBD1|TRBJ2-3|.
TGTGCCAGCGGCAGGGGGTTTCTCACAGATACGCAGTATTTT
CASGRGFLTDTQYF
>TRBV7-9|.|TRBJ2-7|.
TGTGCCAGCAGCTTACGCGGAGCCTACGAGCAGTACTTC
CASSLRGAYEQYF
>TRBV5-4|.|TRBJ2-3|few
TGTGCCAGCAGCAACGCCAGGGGCGGCACAGATACGCAGTATTTT
CASSNARGGTDTQYF
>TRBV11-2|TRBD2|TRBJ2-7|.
TGTGCCAGCAGACGATTAGCGGGATTGGTACACGAGCAGTACTTC
CASRRLAGLVHEQYF
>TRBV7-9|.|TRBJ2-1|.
TGTGCCAGCAGCTCTCAGGCGGGACGCCACAATGAGCAGTTCTTC
CASSSQAGRHNEQFF
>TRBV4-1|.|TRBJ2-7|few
TGCGCCAGCAGCCAAGATGGGAGTCTCTCCTACGAGCAGTACTTC
CASSQDGSLSYEQYF
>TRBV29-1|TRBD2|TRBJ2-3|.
TGCAGCGTCCTCGGACTAGCGGGGAGGACAGATACGCAGTATTTT
CSVLGLAGRTDTQYF
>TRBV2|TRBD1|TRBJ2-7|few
TGTGCCAGCAGCGGGGAGGGACAGGGCGGCGAGCAGTACTTC
CASSGEGQGGEQYF
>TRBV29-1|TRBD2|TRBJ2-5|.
TGCAGCGTTGGTACTAGCGGGGGCGGGCAAGAGACCCAGTACTTC
CSVGTSGGGQETQYF
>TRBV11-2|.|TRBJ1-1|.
TGTGCCAGCAGCTTAGGGGAGCTGTATGAAGCTTTCTTT
CASSLGELYEAFF
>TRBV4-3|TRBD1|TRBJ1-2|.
TGCGCCAGCAGCCAAGGTGGACAGGGGCCCCTCGGGTATGGCTACACCTTC
CASSQGGQGPLGYGYTF
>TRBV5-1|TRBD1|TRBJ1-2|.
TGCGCCAGCAGCAATGGAGGGGGCGCGGGAGGCTACACCTTC
CASSNGGGAGGYTF
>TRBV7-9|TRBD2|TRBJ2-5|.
TGTGCCAGCAGCCGAGAGCGGGACCGAGAGACCCAGTACTTC
CASSRERDRETQYF
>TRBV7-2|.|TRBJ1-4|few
TGTGCCAGCAGCGCCCAGGGATTAGGGCGAAAAATGTTTTTT
CASSAQGLGRKMFF
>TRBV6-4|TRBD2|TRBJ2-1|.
TGTGCCACTCCCCAGCGGGAGTCGGGAAATGAGCAGTTCTTC
CATPQRESGNEQFF
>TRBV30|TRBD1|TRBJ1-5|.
TGTGCCTGGACTCCCGGACAGGGGAATCAGCCCCAGCATTTT
CAWTPGQGNQPQHF
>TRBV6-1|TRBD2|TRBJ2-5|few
TGTGCCAGCAGTGCCGGACTAGCGGGACCCCAAGAGACCCAGTACTTC
CASSAGLAGPQETQYF
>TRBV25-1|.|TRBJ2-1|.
TGTGCCAGCAGTGGACTGAGCTCCTACAATGAGCAGTTCTTC
CASSGLSSYNEQFF
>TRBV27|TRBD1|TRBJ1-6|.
TGTGCCAGCTTAAGCAGGGGGCCGGGAACACCCCTCCACTTT
CASLSRGPGTPLHF
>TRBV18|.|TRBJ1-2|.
TGTGCCAGCTCGACCAGCAGGACTAACTATGGCTACACCTTC
CASSTSRTNYGYTF
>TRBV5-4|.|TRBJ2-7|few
TGTGCCAGCAGCTTAACAGGAGCCTACGAGCAGTACTTC
CASSLTGAYEQYF
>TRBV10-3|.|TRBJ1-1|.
TGTGCCATCAGTGGCGGGGACACTGAAGCTTTCTTT
CAISGGDTEAFF
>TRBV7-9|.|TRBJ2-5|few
TGTGCCAGCAGCTTGGGTACAGTCCAAGAGACCCAGTACTTC
CASSLGTVQETQYF
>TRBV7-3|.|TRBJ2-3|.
TGTGCCAGCAGCTTAGGACTGAGCACAGATACGCAGTATTTT
CASSLGLSTDTQYF
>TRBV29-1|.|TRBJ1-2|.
TGCAGCGTTGATAGGGAGCGAACCGCTAACTATGGCTACACCTTC
CSVDRERTANYGYTF
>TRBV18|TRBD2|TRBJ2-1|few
TGTGCCAGCTCACCAGTTTCTAGCGGGAGGTCGTATGAGCAGTTCTTC
CASSPVSSGRSYEQFF
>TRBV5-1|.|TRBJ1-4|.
TGCGCCAGCAGCTTGGGCCAGGTTGCAACTAATGAAAAACTGTTTTTT
CASSLGQVATNEKLFF
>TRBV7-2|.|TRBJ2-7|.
TGTGCCAGCAGCTTGGCTAGATACGAGCAGTACTTC
CASSLARYEQYF
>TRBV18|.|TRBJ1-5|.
TGTGCCAGCTCACCCGGCAGCGGGGGCAATCAGCCCCAGCATTTT
CASSPGSGGNQPQHF
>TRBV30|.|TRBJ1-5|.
TGTGCCTGCGCCGGACTTTACAATCAGCCCCAGCATTTT
CACAGLYNQPQHF